Following are 9 T cell receptor beta chains from one sample sequenced in a study of a mutant IDH1 vaccine in newly diagnosed glioma (dated by TCRdb to the early 2020s). Sample time point, as interpreted from the label and publication: week 35, safety follow-up. Each vaccine dose, consisting of 300 ug of a 20-mer mutant IDH1 peptide in Montanide, was administered subcutaneously with topical imiquimod. The method behind the library was the immunoSEQ multiplex PCR assay. TCRdb took over this immuneACCESS table, retaining in-frame rearrangements with V and J assigned. Such tables are incomplete; in checked studies, under half of the missing clones stem from an unresolved V gene, and the remainder is unexplained. Counted in this sample were just over 65,000 clones; roughly 80% of them appeared once. The top ten constitute 10% to 15% of the sample. No antigen is known for these receptors. The material was PBMCs, obtained from a glioma patient whose treatment included an IDH1 peptide vaccine. The receptors come from a man in his late teens or twenties with glioma.

V usage is TRBV2 and J usage is TRBJ2-3; 10 bases agree with TRBD2. Germline assignment: CDR1 SNHLY and CDR2 FYNNEI. The J segment lost 2 bases and the V segment lost 6 bases, leaving 5 bases of the junction unmatched. CDR3 length: 15 amino acids. The CDR3 region is CASSRTSGFTDTQYF. CDR3 DNA: TGTGCCAGCAGCCGGACTAGCGGATTCACAGATACGCAGTATTTT.

This chain joins TRBV18 and TRBJ1-1; D possibly corresponds to TRBD1 (6 bases). The CDR3 loop spans 12 amino acids. V lost 6 bases and J 8 bases, leaving 13 bases between the germline ends. Germline V gene lookup returns CDR1 KGHSH and CDR2 LQKENI. The chain's CDR3 is CASSLDRREAFF. In DNA form, the CDR3 reads TGTGCCAGCTCGTTGGACAGAAGAGAAGCTTTCTTT.

V gene TRBV5-1 combines with J gene TRBJ2-6; D is unclear. The CDR3 spans 14 residues. The germline gives CDR1 SGHRS, CDR2 YFSETQ. V lost 1 base to trimming and J lost 3 bases, with 5 bases between them. The CDR3 nucleotides read TGCGCCAGCAGCTTGCCCTATGGGGCCAACGTCCTGACTTTC. Its protein is CASSLPYGANVLTF.

The chain uses TRBV10-3 and TRBJ1-6; D perhaps matches TRBD1 (6 bases). CDR3 length equals 17 residues. Germline loops: CDR1 ENHRY, CDR2 SYGVKD. Trimming cost V 8 bases and J 6 bases, with 23 bases left between them. This CDR3 reads CAISVGAGANGNSPLHF. The CDR3 bases are TGTGCCATCTCCGTCGGGGCAGGGGCAAATGGTAATTCACCCCTCCACTTT.

In its sample, this clone was seen a few times. The rearrangement joins TRBV5-1 to TRBJ1-1; 7 bases are a match to TRBD1. J gave up 0 bases and V 6 bases, and 5 bases lay outside the gene matches. The CDR3 spans 14 residues. Germline V gene data show CDR1 as SGHRS and CDR2 as YFSETQ. DNA for the CDR3: TGCGCCAGCACCACGACAGGGTTGAACACTGAAGCTTTCTTT. Encoded protein: CASTTTGLNTEAFF.

The J gene is TRBJ1-1, the V gene TRBV2; a possible D gene is TRBD1 (5 bases). V was cut by 8 bases and J by 2 bases, with 12 bases left in between. The CDR3 totals 13 residues. Germline assignment: CDR1 SNHLY and CDR2 FYNNEI. DNA of the CDR3: TGTGCCAGCCCGGGGGGGGGAAACACTGAAGCTTTCTTT. Translation gives CASPGGGNTEAFF. The whole variable domain, filled in from reference TRBV2 and TRBJ1-1, reads EPEVTQTPSHQVTQMGQEVILRCVPISNHLYFYWYRQILGQKVEFLVSFYNNEISEKSEIFDDQFSVERPDGSNFTLKIRSTKLEDSAMYFCASPGGGNTEAFFGQGTRLTVV.

CDR3: CAISTGTSTDTQYF. The CDR3 DNA reads as TGTGCCATCAGTACCGGGACTAGCACAGATACGCAGTATTTT. The V and J genes are TRBV10-3 and TRBJ2-3; D perhaps matches TRBD2 (6 bases). Trimming pared 5 bases from V and 0 bases from J, leaving 9 bases between. The length of the CDR3 is 14 residues. Germline-derived CDR1 and CDR2 are ENHRY and SYGVKD.

V and J are TRBV18 and TRBJ1-1; D is undetermined. The germline V and J ends were trimmed by 3 bases and 1 base, with 12 bases remaining between them. CDR1 is KGHSH, CDR2 LQKENI, per germline. The CDR3 is 15 residues long. CDR3 sequence reads: CASSPNIVQNTEAFF. The CDR3 nucleotides read TGTGCCAGCTCACCTAATATTGTTCAGAACACTGAAGCTTTCTTT.

DNA of the CDR3: TGCGCCAGCAGCTTGGCAGGGGGCGGGAACACTGAAGCTTTCTTT. This sequence encodes CASSLAGGGNTEAFF. The chain links TRBV5-1 to TRBJ1-1; 8 bases are a match to TRBD1. This CDR3 spans 15 amino acids. Germline trimming cut 0 bases from V and 1 base from J; bases unmatched to any gene: 2. The V gene's germline CDR1 is SGHRS and CDR2 YFSETQ.